The TCR beta chain described here comes from a study of T cells in Graves' hyperthyroidism and ophthalmopathy. CDR3 length: 14 amino acids. Trimming at V came to 3 bases and at J to 3 bases, leaving 2 bases not matched to a gene. Germline-derived CDR1 and CDR2 are SGHDT and YYEEEE. RNA transcripts provided the source from which TCR beta CDR3 regions were amplified. First-round RT-PCR targeting the TCR CDR3 was performed with the HTBI primer set. TCRdb recomputed calls from the multiplex PCR reads with MiXCR, one row per CDR3 protein. The repertoire consists of around 390,000 distinct CDR3 sequences, with about 14% occurring once and the leading ten covering about 20%. Notes on this clonotype: Its target is unknown.

Regarding the study as a whole: The model anticipated ophthalmopathy a median about six months pre-onset. Ophthalmopathy stood apart from stable hyperthyroidism in a 13 V-J model.

The TCR was taken from a woman younger than 45 with Graves' ophthalmopathy. The rearrangement links TRBV5-6 to TRBJ2-1; 8 nucleotides align to TRBD1. The sample taken for sequencing was blood. CDR3 region: CASSSDRDYNEQFF. CDR3 bases: TGTGCCAGCAGCTCGGACAGGGACTACAATGAGCAGTTCTTC.